This TCR beta chain is from a study of neoadjuvant anti-PD-1 for oral cavity cancer. Sequencing was performed with immunoSEQ multiplex PCR; in TCRdb, only in-frame clones are kept and a portion is missing. Of more than 25,000 clones in the sample, 70% to 80% were seen once. Noted time point: after neoadjuvant nivolumab, at surgical resection. This CDR3 spans 15 amino acids. V lost 1 base, J lost 8 bases, and 15 bases lay in between. In germline, CDR1 is SGHTA, CDR2 FQGNSA. This chain uses TRBV7-2 with TRBJ2-1; D may match TRBD1 or TRBD2 (5 bases each). This sequence was found in a person between 40 and 85 years old with oral cavity squamous cell carcinoma. Material: PBMCs, obtained after nivolumab (anti-PD-1) treatment. The CDR3 DNA reads TGTGCCAGCAGCTTAGAGGGACGAAGGCACGATGAGCAGTTCTTC. This sequence encodes CASSLEGRRHDEQFF.